The rows below give T cell receptor beta chains drawn from one sample of a study of PD-1 blockade in classical Hodgkin lymphoma. Measured with immunoSEQ multiplex PCR; TCRdb has only the in-frame clones, and not every one. The repertoire holds some 93,000 clones, with over 80% as singletons. The material sequenced was peripheral blood mononuclear cells (PBMCs), taken before the fourth cycle of nivolumab. The receptors derive from a human donor with classical Hodgkin lymphoma. Each CDR3 is given with its conserved first and last residue. Fields, in order: V gene, clone size, D gene, J gene, CDR3 protein, CDR3 DNA. The D gene is left open where the match is weak. Clone size is stated in some rows and not others, as once, few, many or a class when expanded.

v_gene: TRBV5-1; abundance: -; d_gene: -; j_gene: TRBJ2-3; CDR3aa: CASSLGGLSIDTQYF; CDR3nt: TGCGCCAGCAGCTTGGGAGGACTATCGATAGATACGCAGTATTTT
v_gene: TRBV7-8; abundance: -; d_gene: TRBD2; j_gene: TRBJ2-3; CDR3aa: CASRLAGVGTDTQYF; CDR3nt: TGTGCCAGCAGACTAGCGGGAGTGGGTACAGATACGCAGTATTTT
v_gene: TRBV4-1; abundance: once; d_gene: TRBD1; j_gene: TRBJ2-7; CDR3aa: CASSRAGTGGHEQYF; CDR3nt: TGCGCCAGCAGCCGAGCCGGGACAGGGGGACACGAGCAGTACTTC
v_gene: TRBV11-2; abundance: -; d_gene: TRBD2; j_gene: TRBJ2-7; CDR3aa: CASSLVAGVGYEQYF; CDR3nt: TGTGCCAGCAGCTTAGTAGCGGGAGTCGGATACGAGCAGTACTTC
v_gene: TRBV28; abundance: -; d_gene: TRBD1; j_gene: TRBJ1-2; CDR3aa: CASSSTADRAGGYTF; CDR3nt: TGTGCCAGCAGTTCGACCGCGGACAGGGCCGGGGGCTACACCTTC
v_gene: TRBV5-4; abundance: -; d_gene: TRBD2; j_gene: TRBJ2-3; CDR3aa: CASSLGLAGGKADTQYF; CDR3nt: TGTGCCAGCAGCTTGGGACTAGCGGGAGGGAAAGCAGATACGCAGTATTTT
v_gene: TRBV7-8; abundance: -; d_gene: -; j_gene: TRBJ2-7; CDR3aa: CASSPQTSYEQYF; CDR3nt: TGTGCCAGCAGCCCCCAGACATCCTACGAGCAGTACTTC
v_gene: TRBV15; abundance: -; d_gene: -; j_gene: TRBJ2-5; CDR3aa: CATSRDPGGSRDQYF; CDR3nt: TGTGCCACCAGCAGAGATCCCGGGGGCTCCCGTGACCAGTACTTC
v_gene: TRBV5-4; abundance: -; d_gene: -; j_gene: TRBJ1-1; CDR3aa: CASSARQAMNTEAFF; CDR3nt: TGTGCCAGCAGCGCACGACAGGCCATGAACACTGAAGCTTTCTTT
v_gene: TRBV7-9; abundance: -; d_gene: -; j_gene: TRBJ2-7; CDR3aa: CASTWEGVGEQYF; CDR3nt: TGTGCCAGCACCTGGGAAGGGGTTGGGGAGCAGTACTTC
v_gene: TRBV7-2; abundance: once; d_gene: -; j_gene: TRBJ1-1; CDR3aa: CASSSPPTRNTEAFF; CDR3nt: TGTGCCAGCAGCTCCCCCCCCACACGGAACACTGAAGCTTTCTTT
v_gene: TRBV15; abundance: -; d_gene: -; j_gene: TRBJ2-3; CDR3aa: CATSRLPGRNSADTQYF; CDR3nt: TGTGCCACCAGCAGACTTCCGGGCAGAAACTCGGCGGATACGCAGTATTTT
v_gene: TRBV5-1; abundance: -; d_gene: -; j_gene: TRBJ2-7; CDR3aa: CASSLSRHEQYF; CDR3nt: TGCGCCAGCAGCTTGTCTCGCCACGAGCAGTACTTC
v_gene: TRBV19; abundance: -; d_gene: TRBD2; j_gene: TRBJ2-1; CDR3aa: CASSPLGLADHNEQFF; CDR3nt: TGTGCCAGTAGCCCTCTCGGACTAGCGGACCACAATGAGCAGTTCTTC
v_gene: TRBV19; abundance: -; d_gene: TRBD1; j_gene: TRBJ1-2; CDR3aa: CASSIVLSRGRRYGYTF; CDR3nt: TGTGCCAGTAGTATCGTTCTTTCCAGGGGGCGCCGCTATGGCTACACCTTC
v_gene: TRBV5-4; abundance: -; d_gene: TRBD1; j_gene: TRBJ2-7; CDR3aa: CASSLVSGQGYEQYF; CDR3nt: TGTGCCAGCAGCTTGGTTTCGGGACAGGGGTACGAGCAGTACTTC
v_gene: TRBV5-6; abundance: -; d_gene: -; j_gene: TRBJ1-4; CDR3aa: CASSLKSLATNEKLFF; CDR3nt: TGTGCCAGCAGCCTTAAGAGCTTGGCAACTAATGAAAAACTGTTTTTT
v_gene: TRBV10-1; abundance: -; d_gene: -; j_gene: TRBJ1-1; CDR3aa: CASRGQPSTEAFF; CDR3nt: TGCGCCAGCAGAGGACAGCCATCCACTGAAGCTTTCTTT
v_gene: TRBV2; abundance: -; d_gene: TRBD1; j_gene: TRBJ2-7; CDR3aa: CASSYGQGSGLGREQYF; CDR3nt: TGTGCCAGCAGCTACGGACAGGGTTCCGGGTTAGGAAGGGAGCAGTACTTC
v_gene: TRBV18; abundance: -; d_gene: -; j_gene: TRBJ2-5; CDR3aa: CASSPNTGYQETQYF; CDR3nt: TGTGCCAGCTCACCAAATACGGGATACCAAGAGACCCAGTACTTC
v_gene: TRBV18; abundance: -; d_gene: -; j_gene: TRBJ2-1; CDR3aa: CASSPMDNEQFF; CDR3nt: TGTGCCAGCTCACCAATGGACAATGAGCAGTTCTTC
v_gene: TRBV14; abundance: -; d_gene: -; j_gene: TRBJ1-1; CDR3aa: CASSQEGEAFF; CDR3nt: TGTGCCAGCAGCCAAGAAGGTGAAGCTTTCTTT
v_gene: TRBV18; abundance: once; d_gene: -; j_gene: TRBJ1-1; CDR3aa: CASSRGGETEAFF; CDR3nt: TGTGCCAGCTCGCGAGGCGGGGAAACTGAAGCTTTCTTT
v_gene: TRBV4-3; abundance: -; d_gene: -; j_gene: TRBJ1-2; CDR3aa: CASSQGPLGGYGYTF; CDR3nt: TGCGCCAGCAGCCAAGGCCCCCTCGGGGGGTACGGCTACACCTTC
v_gene: TRBV6-1; abundance: -; d_gene: -; j_gene: TRBJ1-2; CDR3aa: CASSGTINYGYTF; CDR3nt: TGTGCCAGCAGTGGGACCATAAACTATGGCTACACCTTC
v_gene: TRBV7-2; abundance: -; d_gene: TRBD1; j_gene: TRBJ2-7; CDR3aa: CASSWDPTTGVEQYF; CDR3nt: TGTGCCAGCAGTTGGGATCCTACCACAGGGGTCGAGCAGTACTTC
v_gene: TRBV11-3; abundance: -; d_gene: -; j_gene: TRBJ2-1; CDR3aa: CASSRNNEQFF; CDR3nt: TGTGCCAGCAGCAGAAACAATGAGCAGTTCTTC
v_gene: TRBV28; abundance: -; d_gene: -; j_gene: TRBJ1-2; CDR3aa: CASTSGQLANYGYTF; CDR3nt: TGTGCCAGCACCTCGGGCCAATTAGCTAACTATGGCTACACCTTC
v_gene: TRBV7-7; abundance: -; d_gene: -; j_gene: TRBJ2-5; CDR3aa: CASSFRLGETQYF; CDR3nt: TGTGCCAGCAGCTTCCGGTTGGGGGAGACCCAGTACTTC
v_gene: TRBV2; abundance: -; d_gene: -; j_gene: TRBJ1-5; CDR3aa: CASSERAGNQPQHF; CDR3nt: TGTGCCAGCAGTGAACGGGCGGGCAATCAGCCCCAGCATTTT
v_gene: TRBV9; abundance: -; d_gene: -; j_gene: TRBJ2-5; CDR3aa: CASSVRSEETQYF; CDR3nt: TGTGCCAGCAGCGTAAGGTCAGAAGAGACCCAGTACTTC
v_gene: TRBV4-1; abundance: -; d_gene: TRBD1; j_gene: TRBJ2-1; CDR3aa: CATRDRGLGEQFF; CDR3nt: TGCGCCACACGGGACAGGGGGCTGGGTGAGCAGTTCTTC
v_gene: TRBV29-1; abundance: -; d_gene: TRBD2; j_gene: TRBJ2-1; CDR3aa: CGGSAGPNEQFF; CDR3nt: TGCGGAGGGTCAGCGGGGCCCAATGAGCAGTTCTTC
v_gene: TRBV5-1; abundance: -; d_gene: TRBD1; j_gene: TRBJ1-2; CDR3aa: CASSSQGDYGYTF; CDR3nt: TGCGCCAGCAGCTCACAGGGGGACTATGGCTACACCTTC
v_gene: TRBV11-2; abundance: -; d_gene: -; j_gene: TRBJ1-2; CDR3aa: CASSLTPGAYYGYTF; CDR3nt: TGTGCCAGCAGCTTAACCCCAGGGGCATACTATGGCTACACCTTC
v_gene: TRBV29-1; abundance: -; d_gene: -; j_gene: TRBJ1-2; CDR3aa: CSVSQGTDYGYTF; CDR3nt: TGCAGCGTCTCACAGGGAACTGACTATGGCTACACCTTC
v_gene: TRBV19; abundance: -; d_gene: -; j_gene: TRBJ2-2; CDR3aa: CASSIGGRYTGELFF; CDR3nt: TGTGCCAGTAGTATCGGGGGTCGATACACCGGGGAGCTGTTTTTT
v_gene: TRBV14; abundance: -; d_gene: -; j_gene: TRBJ1-1; CDR3aa: CASSRQVGSNTEAFF; CDR3nt: TGTGCCAGCAGCCGACAAGTCGGGTCGAACACTGAAGCTTTCTTT
v_gene: TRBV28; abundance: -; d_gene: -; j_gene: TRBJ2-7; CDR3aa: CASSPLEGEASYEQYF; CDR3nt: TGTGCCAGCAGTCCCCTTGAAGGGGAGGCCTCCTACGAGCAGTACTTC
v_gene: TRBV14; abundance: -; d_gene: -; j_gene: TRBJ2-5; CDR3aa: CASSRFQETQYF; CDR3nt: TGTGCCAGCAGCCGATTCCAAGAGACCCAGTACTTC
v_gene: TRBV5-1; abundance: -; d_gene: -; j_gene: TRBJ2-2; CDR3aa: CASSFQGRRGTGELFF; CDR3nt: TGCGCCAGCAGCTTTCAGGGTAGGAGGGGCACCGGGGAGCTGTTTTTT
v_gene: TRBV21-1; abundance: -; d_gene: -; j_gene: TRBJ2-7; CDR3aa: CASSEIGAGYEQYF; CDR3nt: TGTGCCAGCAGCGAAATCGGCGCCGGCTACGAGCAGTACTTC
v_gene: TRBV11-2; abundance: -; d_gene: -; j_gene: TRBJ2-6; CDR3aa: CASSQWSSSGANVLTF; CDR3nt: TGTGCCAGCAGCCAATGGAGTTCCTCTGGGGCCAACGTCCTGACTTTC
v_gene: TRBV9; abundance: -; d_gene: TRBD2; j_gene: TRBJ2-7; CDR3aa: CASSKGGSGSTYEQYF; CDR3nt: TGTGCCAGCAGCAAGGGGGGAAGCGGGAGTACCTACGAGCAGTACTTC
v_gene: TRBV11-2; abundance: -; d_gene: -; j_gene: TRBJ2-6; CDR3aa: CASSAQVGANVLTF; CDR3nt: TGTGCCAGCAGCGCCCAAGTCGGGGCCAACGTCCTGACTTTC
v_gene: TRBV9; abundance: -; d_gene: -; j_gene: TRBJ2-3; CDR3aa: CASSVRRPTDTQYF; CDR3nt: TGTGCCAGCAGCGTACGCCGGCCCACAGATACGCAGTATTTT
v_gene: TRBV28; abundance: -; d_gene: TRBD2; j_gene: TRBJ2-7; CDR3aa: CASTPLAGVPYEQYF; CDR3nt: TGTGCCAGCACCCCCCTAGCGGGAGTCCCCTACGAGCAGTACTTC
v_gene: TRBV18; abundance: -; d_gene: TRBD2; j_gene: TRBJ2-3; CDR3aa: CASGPGLAGLRPDTQYF; CDR3nt: TGTGCCAGCGGACCGGGACTAGCGGGACTCAGACCAGATACGCAGTATTTT
v_gene: TRBV27; abundance: -; d_gene: -; j_gene: TRBJ2-7; CDR3aa: CASSLRSDRSYEQYF; CDR3nt: TGTGCCAGCAGTTTACGGTCAGATCGCTCCTACGAGCAGTACTTC
v_gene: TRBV7-2; abundance: -; d_gene: TRBD2; j_gene: TRBJ2-1; CDR3aa: CASSLVRLASNEQFF; CDR3nt: TGTGCCAGCAGCTTAGTGCGACTAGCATCCAATGAGCAGTTCTTC
v_gene: TRBV10-1; abundance: -; d_gene: -; j_gene: TRBJ2-2; CDR3aa: CASSGGQRNTGELFF; CDR3nt: TGCGCCAGCAGTGGGGGGCAGAGGAACACCGGGGAGCTGTTTTTT
v_gene: TRBV2; abundance: -; d_gene: -; j_gene: TRBJ2-7; CDR3aa: CASKETYEQYF; CDR3nt: TGTGCCAGCAAAGAAACCTACGAGCAGTACTTC